These T cell receptor beta chains were read from a single sample in a study of a mutant IDH1 vaccine in newly diagnosed glioma. Their antigens remain unidentified. Libraries were prepared by immunoSEQ multiplex PCR; TCRdb keeps only in-frame clonotypes and omits some of them. The sample contains about 40,000 clones, 84% of which appear only once. Sequencing was performed on PBMCs, taken from a glioma patient whose treatment included an IDH1 peptide vaccine. These TCRs come from a man between 35 and 55 years old with glioma. Each CDR3 is given with its conserved first and last residue. Each record gives: CDR3 protein, CDR3 DNA, V gene, clone size, J gene, D gene. The D gene is left open where the match is weak. Rows may omit the clone size; those that give it use once, few, many or a size class.

cdr3_aa: CATTSGVGANEQYF
cdr3_nt: TGTGCCACCACTAGCGGGGTGGGGGCCAACGAGCAGTACTTC
v_call: TRBV19
clone_size: once
j_call: TRBJ2-7
d_call: TRBD2

cdr3_aa: CASSHSNRNTGELFF
cdr3_nt: TGTGCCAGCAGCCACTCTAACCGGAACACCGGGGAGCTGTTTTTT
v_call: TRBV7-2
clone_size: -
j_call: TRBJ2-2
d_call: -

cdr3_aa: CSAREAVGYTF
cdr3_nt: TGCAGTGCTAGAGAGGCAGTCGGCTACACCTTC
v_call: TRBV20-1
clone_size: -
j_call: TRBJ1-2
d_call: -

cdr3_aa: CAISDSSSGNTIYF
cdr3_nt: TGTGCCATCAGTGACAGCTCCTCTGGAAACACCATATATTTT
v_call: TRBV10-3
clone_size: -
j_call: TRBJ1-3
d_call: -

cdr3_aa: CASSQIYQGSNEKLFF
cdr3_nt: TGCGCCAGCAGCCAAATATATCAGGGAAGTAATGAAAAACTGTTTTTT
v_call: TRBV4-1
clone_size: few
j_call: TRBJ1-4
d_call: -

cdr3_aa: CASSPQPGRELHEQYF
cdr3_nt: TGTGCCAGCAGCCCCCAGCCGGGCAGGGAACTACACGAGCAGTACTTC
v_call: TRBV5-6
clone_size: -
j_call: TRBJ2-7
d_call: -

cdr3_aa: CASSWGRGSYNEQFF
cdr3_nt: TGTGCCAGCAGCTGGGGGCGCGGCTCCTACAATGAGCAGTTCTTC
v_call: TRBV27
clone_size: -
j_call: TRBJ2-1
d_call: -

cdr3_aa: CASSWMPSSGTQYF
cdr3_nt: TGCGCCAGCAGCTGGATGCCTAGTTCCGGTACGCAGTATTTT
v_call: TRBV5-1
clone_size: -
j_call: TRBJ2-3
d_call: -

cdr3_aa: CASSYSVEIYGYTF
cdr3_nt: TGTGCCAGCAGTTACTCGGTGGAGATCTATGGCTACACCTTC
v_call: TRBV6-5
clone_size: -
j_call: TRBJ1-2
d_call: -

cdr3_aa: CASRSGELFF
cdr3_nt: TGTGCCAGTAGGTCCGGGGAGCTGTTTTTT
v_call: TRBV19
clone_size: -
j_call: TRBJ2-2
d_call: -

cdr3_aa: CASSSDYEQYF
cdr3_nt: TGCGCCAGCAGCTCTGACTACGAGCAGTACTTC
v_call: TRBV5-1
clone_size: -
j_call: TRBJ2-7
d_call: -

cdr3_aa: CSAREWETQYF
cdr3_nt: TGCAGTGCTAGAGAATGGGAGACCCAGTACTTC
v_call: TRBV20-1
clone_size: -
j_call: TRBJ2-5
d_call: -

cdr3_aa: CASSVLAESSYEQYF
cdr3_nt: TGCGCCAGCAGCGTACTAGCGGAGAGCTCCTACGAGCAGTACTTC
v_call: TRBV5-1
clone_size: -
j_call: TRBJ2-7
d_call: TRBD2

cdr3_aa: CASSSDRGGSYEQYF
cdr3_nt: TGTGCCAGCAGTTCTGACAGGGGAGGTTCCTACGAGCAGTACTTC
v_call: TRBV28
clone_size: -
j_call: TRBJ2-7
d_call: TRBD1

cdr3_aa: CASSYVGLDTEAFF
cdr3_nt: TGTGCCAGCAGTTACGTAGGGTTGGACACTGAAGCTTTCTTT
v_call: TRBV6-5
clone_size: -
j_call: TRBJ1-1
d_call: -

cdr3_aa: CASSLKSNTGELFF
cdr3_nt: TGTGCCAGCAGTTTAAAATCCAACACCGGGGAGCTGTTTTTT
v_call: TRBV27
clone_size: few
j_call: TRBJ2-2
d_call: -

cdr3_aa: CASSKLSGYEQYF
cdr3_nt: TGTGCCAGCAGCAAATTGAGCGGCTACGAGCAGTACTTC
v_call: TRBV9
clone_size: -
j_call: TRBJ2-7
d_call: -

cdr3_aa: CASSLGGGSGANVLTF
cdr3_nt: TGTGCCAGCAGCTTAGGCGGAGGCTCTGGGGCCAACGTCCTGACTTTC
v_call: TRBV7-8
clone_size: -
j_call: TRBJ2-6
d_call: -

cdr3_aa: CAISESGAGGYEQYF
cdr3_nt: TGTGCCATCAGTGAGTCGGGAGCGGGAGGCTACGAGCAGTACTTC
v_call: TRBV10-3
clone_size: -
j_call: TRBJ2-7
d_call: TRBD2

cdr3_aa: CASQGGGYTF
cdr3_nt: TGTGCCAGCCAGGGAGGCGGCTACACCTTC
v_call: TRBV25-1
clone_size: -
j_call: TRBJ1-2
d_call: -

cdr3_aa: CASSLGLAGGTNEQFF
cdr3_nt: TGCGCCAGCAGCCTGGGACTAGCGGGAGGTACGAATGAGCAGTTCTTC
v_call: TRBV5-1
clone_size: once
j_call: TRBJ2-1
d_call: TRBD2

cdr3_aa: CASSGETQYF
cdr3_nt: TGTGCCAGCAGCGGGGAGACGCAGTATTTT
v_call: TRBV5-4
clone_size: -
j_call: TRBJ2-3
d_call: -

cdr3_aa: CASSESADTQYF
cdr3_nt: TGTGCCAGCTCAGAATCAGCGGATACGCAGTATTTT
v_call: TRBV11-1
clone_size: -
j_call: TRBJ2-3
d_call: -